Below, one T cell receptor (beta chain) is given with its context. Its antigen is unknown. RNA transcripts yielded amplified TCR beta CDR3 regions. Second-round multiplex PCR came after first-round RT-PCR with HTBI primers. TCRdb analysed the multiplex PCR reads with MiXCR anew, one entry per CDR3 protein. In the table there are under 200,000 distinct CDR3 sequences, about 40% of which are singletons. The V gene's germline CDR1 is MDHEN and CDR2 SYDVKM. V was cut by 3 bases and J by 7 bases, with 21 bases left in between. There are 16 residues in the CDR3. This entry belongs to a study of Graves' ophthalmopathy and Graves' hyperthyroidism. Across the whole study: The collection of peripheral blood took place at initial diagnosis, before any treatment. Study results and caveats: The model achieved 70.59% sensitivity and 72.22% specificity for ophthalmopathy progression.

The study excluded patients with other autoimmune diseases, uncontrolled infections, pregnancy or lactation. The PBMCs had their origin in about 9.7 ml of fresh peripheral blood. The sequence was obtained from a woman in her thirties or forties with Graves' ophthalmopathy. The chain carries TRBV28 and TRBJ1-2; D may be TRBD1 (6 bases). The specimen sequenced was peripheral blood. The CDR3 protein is CASSFEDDIQGGGYTF. For the CDR3, the DNA is TGTGCCAGCAGTTTCGAAGATGATATACAGGGTGGTGGCTACACCTTC.